This T cell receptor (beta chain) is drawn from a study of blood T cells in healthy people across ages. The CDR3 loop spans 14 amino acids. The germline V gene has CDR1 SGHRS and CDR2 YFSETQ. V lost 4 bases and J lost 1; bases outside the gene matches: 3. Primed by a sample-barcoded 5' primer and a J-beta primer mix, a second PCR proceeded for about 7 to 12 cycles. Each cDNA molecule received a tag from a template-switch adaptor that had 12 random nucleotides. TCRdb itself ran the 5' RACE reads through MiXCR, one entry per CDR3 protein. The sample carries over a million distinct CDR3 sequences, approximately 43% recorded once.

Sequencing was carried out using blood. The V gene is TRBV5-1, the J gene TRBJ2-5; TRBD2 aligns across 8 bases. This receptor was obtained from a woman between 18 and 29 years old in good health. The CDR3 is CASSHGTSQETQYF. The CDR3 DNA sequence: TGCGCCAGCAGCCACGGGACTAGCCAAGAGACCCAGTACTTC.